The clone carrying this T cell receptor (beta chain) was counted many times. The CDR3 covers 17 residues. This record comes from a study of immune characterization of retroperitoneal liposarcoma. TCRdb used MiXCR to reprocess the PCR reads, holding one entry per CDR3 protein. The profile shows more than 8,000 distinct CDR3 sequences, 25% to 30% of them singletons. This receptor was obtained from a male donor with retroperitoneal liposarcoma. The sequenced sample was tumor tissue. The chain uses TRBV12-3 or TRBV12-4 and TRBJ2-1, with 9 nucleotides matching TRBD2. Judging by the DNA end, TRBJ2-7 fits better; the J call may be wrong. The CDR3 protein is CASTPGRVSGRRYEQYF. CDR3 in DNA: TGTGCCAGCACTCCCGGGAGAGTTAGCGGGAGAAGGTACGAGCAGTACTTC.